The 25 T cell receptor beta chains listed next were all sequenced from one sample in a study of shared clonotypes between healthy human individuals. Data came from immunoSEQ multiplex PCR; TCRdb stores just in-frame clones and leaves some out. The sample carries more than 2 million clones, around 95% recorded once. The sample comprised naive CD4+ T cells sorted from blood. The sample's subset: CD45RA+ positively selected. The receptors stem from a young man in good health.

Details on this clone: The same CDR3 can be traced to other DNA sequences in this sample. This rearrangement joins TRBV5-1 to TRBJ1-1; D perhaps matches TRBD1 (5 bases). CDR1 and CDR2 from the germline V gene are SGHRS and YFSETQ. V shed 4 bases and J shed 0 bases, with 7 bases lying between them. The CDR3 runs to 13 residues. The CDR3 region has the DNA TGCGCCAGCAGCCTGACAGTGAACACTGAAGCTTTCTTT. Its protein is CASSLTVNTEAFF. Together with reference TRBV5-1 and TRBJ1-1, the CDR3 gives the full variable domain: KAGVTQTPRYLIKTRGQQVTLSCSPISGHRSVSWYQQTPGQGLQFLFEYFSETQRNKGNFPGRFSGRQFSNSRSEMNVSTLELGDSALYLCASSLTVNTEAFFGQGTRLTVV.

The DNA of the CDR3 is TGTGCCAGCAGTACAGGGGTTTCGGGAAACACCATATATTTT. This encodes CASSTGVSGNTIYF. This chain links TRBV6-5 with TRBJ1-3; 7 positions agree with TRBD1. V shed 5 bases, J shed 4 bases, and the junction held 5 bases outside the gene matches. The CDR3 runs 14 residues. Germline CDR1 MNHEY, CDR2 SVGAGI.

The CDR3 protein is CASSIGAGGTNEQFF. CDR3 in DNA: TGTGCCAGTAGTATTGGAGCGGGGGGCACGAATGAGCAGTTCTTC. The rearrangement joins TRBV19 to TRBJ2-1, with 9 bases fitting TRBD2. V was clipped by 3 bases and J by 7 bases; unmatched bases: 7. Germline V lookup: CDR1 LNHDA, CDR2 SQIVND (reference sequence). The CDR3 length is 15 residues. The whole variable domain, remainder taken from reference TRBV19 and TRBJ2-1, is DGGITQSPKYLFRKEGQNVTLSCEQNLNHDAMYWYRQDPGQGLRLIYYSQIVNDFQKGDIAEGYSVSREKKESFPLTVTSAQKNPTAFYLCASSIGAGGTNEQFFGPGTRLTVL.

The V call is TRBV5-1, the J call TRBJ1-5; TRBD1 agrees at 7 bases. V lost 3 bases and J lost 2; bases outside the gene matches: 5. Germline V gene lookup returns CDR1 SGHRS and CDR2 YFSETQ. This CDR3 comprises 15 residues. CDR3 in amino acids: CASSSWDSRNQPQHF. The CDR3 DNA is TGCGCCAGCAGCTCGTGGGACAGCCGCAATCAGCCCCAGCATTTT.

This sequence joins TRBV4-1 and TRBJ2-7; 7 nucleotides align to TRBD1. In germline, CDR1 is MGHRA, CDR2 YSYEKL. V gave up 0 bases and J gave up 4 bases; unmatched junction bases: 6. The CDR3 loop spans 15 amino acids. The CDR3 region has the DNA TGCGCCAGCAGCCAAGAAGTAGGGACAGCTTACGAGCAGTACTTC. The encoded protein is CASSQEVGTAYEQYF.

The chain is built from TRBV18 and TRBJ1-1; no definite D call. Looked up from germline, CDR1 is KGHSH and CDR2 is LQKENI. The CDR3 is 14 amino acids. V lost 3 bases and J 1 base, leaving 9 bases between the germline ends. CDR3 nucleotide sequence: TGTGCCAGCTCACCGGGTAGTAGGAACACTGAAGCTTTCTTT. Its translation is CASSPGSRNTEAFF.

The chain uses TRBV28 and TRBJ2-5; 11 bases map to TRBD2. The germline V gene encodes CDR1 MDHEN and CDR2 SYDVKM. The CDR3 has 15 amino acids. The V gene end was trimmed by 5 bases and the J gene end by 5 bases; junction bases not matched to a gene: 7. CDR3 loop: CASSHFRLAGETQYF. The CDR3 region has the DNA TGTGCCAGCAGTCATTTTCGACTAGCGGGGGAGACCCAGTACTTC.

As regards this clone: Other DNA sequences within the sample encode an identical CDR3. V usage is TRBV20-1 and J usage is TRBJ2-5; D is uncertain. The CDR3 loop spans 11 amino acids. CDR1 and CDR2 from the germline V gene are DFQATT and SNEGSKA (reference sequence). V was pared by 3 bases and J by 1 base, with 3 bases between. Here the CDR3 reads CSASLQETQYF. The CDR3 DNA reads as TGCAGTGCTAGTCTCCAAGAGACCCAGTACTTC.

The rearrangement uses TRBV30 and TRBJ2-2; no definite D call. The V end was cut by 0 bases, the J end by 5 bases, with 19 bases between. The CDR3 has 17 residues. The germline CDR1 and CDR2 sequences are GTSNPN and SVGIG (reference sequence). As DNA, the CDR3 is TGTGCCTGGAGTGTCTTAGCAACAAGAACGTATACCGGGGAGCTGTTTTTT. Translating gives CAWSVLATRTYTGELFF. Supplemented by reference TRBV30 and TRBJ2-2, the full variable domain reads SQTIHQWPATLVQPVGSPLSLECTVEGTSNPNLYWYRQAAGRGLQLLFYSVGIGQISSEVPQNLSASRPQDRQFILSSKKLLLSDSGFYLCAWSVLATRTYTGELFFGEGSRLTVL.

This sequence joins TRBV19 and TRBJ1-5, with a weak D call TRBD1 (6 bases). Germline values: CDR1 LNHDA, CDR2 SQIVND (reference sequence). With 6 bases removed from V and 7 bases from J, the gap between germline ends came to 13 bases. The CDR3 extends over 13 amino acids. Here the CDR3 reads CASRGQGSQPQHF. DNA for the CDR3: TGTGCCAGTAGAGGGCAGGGGAGCCAGCCCCAGCATTTT.

The chain couples TRBV2 to TRBJ1-5; TRBD1 agrees at 8 bases. Losses at the gene ends were 4 bases for V and 1 base for J; bases not matched to a gene: 9. Germline V gene sequence: CDR1 SNHLY, CDR2 FYNNEI. The CDR3 is 17 amino acids. The CDR3 is CASSGTGGIVSNQPQHF. The CDR3 region has the DNA TGTGCCAGCAGTGGAACAGGGGGAATCGTAAGCAATCAGCCCCAGCATTTT. The complete variable domain, with remaining parts taken from reference TRBV2 and TRBJ1-5, reads EPEVTQTPSHQVTQMGQEVILRCVPISNHLYFYWYRQILGQKVEFLVSFYNNEISEKSEIFDDQFSVERPDGSNFTLKIRSTKLEDSAMYFCASSGTGGIVSNQPQHFGDGTRLSIL.

This chain connects TRBV6-6 to TRBJ1-4; the match to TRBD1 covers 11 bases. The CDR3 sequence is 15 residues long. The V segment lost 4 bases and the J segment 2 bases; nucleotides outside the gene matches: 0. Germline CDR1 MNHNY, CDR2 SVGAGI (reference sequence). The CDR3 is CASSWDRGTNEKLFF. The CDR3 DNA follows: TGTGCCAGCAGTTGGGACAGGGGGACTAATGAAAAACTGTTTTTT.

Turning to this clone: Other DNA sequences of this sample code for an identical CDR3. This chain links TRBV5-1 with TRBJ1-5; maybe TRBD1 (6 bases). Germline CDR1 and CDR2: SGHRS and YFSETQ. V was cut by 0 bases and J by 1 base, with 8 bases left in between. The CDR3 spans 15 residues. This CDR3 is CASSLEGGSNQPQHF. CDR3 DNA sequence: TGCGCCAGCAGCTTGGAAGGGGGGAGCAATCAGCCCCAGCATTTT.

This clone occurred once. The chain links TRBV15 to TRBJ1-1; D is unclear. The CDR3 runs 12 residues. Germline V gene sequence: CDR1 LNHNV, CDR2 YYDKDF (reference sequence). Trimming stripped 1 base from V and 2 bases from J, with 2 bases between. The CDR3 loop reads CATSRGNTEAFF. The CDR3 DNA reads TGTGCCACCAGCAGAGGAAACACTGAAGCTTTCTTT.

The V and J genes are TRBV6-5 and TRBJ2-5; unclear D gene. Trimming took off 2 bases at V and 4 bases at J, with 17 bases between the two ends. CDR3 length: 16 residues. Looked up from germline, CDR1 is MNHEY and CDR2 is SVGAGI. The CDR3 region is CASSYEAIGERETQYF. The CDR3 coding sequence is TGTGCCAGCAGTTACGAGGCTATTGGGGAAAGAGAGACCCAGTACTTC.

The V and J genes are TRBV30 and TRBJ2-7; possible D gene TRBD1, 5 bases. V lost 7 bases and J 3 bases, leaving 10 bases between the germline ends. The CDR3 is made up of 11 amino acids. The germline gives CDR1 GTSNPN, CDR2 SVGIG (reference sequence). The CDR3 protein is CASGRDYEQYF. CDR3 bases: TGTGCCTCCGGCAGGGACTACGAGCAGTACTTC.

This clone was picked up a small number of times. The chain combines TRBV6-5 with TRBJ2-3, with 10 nucleotides matching TRBD2. The CDR3 runs 15 residues. Unmatched junction bases numbered 0, after V lost 0 bases and J lost 3 bases. CDR1 is MNHEY, CDR2 SVGAGI, per germline. CDR3 bases: TGTGCCAGCAGTTACTCGGGACTAGCGACAGATACGCAGTATTTT. It encodes CASSYSGLATDTQYF.

The chain uses TRBV5-1 and TRBJ1-2, with D unresolved. Trimming stripped 0 bases from V and 2 bases from J, with 11 bases between. CDR1 is SGHRS and CDR2 is YFSETQ in the germline V gene. The CDR3 covers 15 residues. The CDR3 DNA is TGCGCCAGCAGCTTGGGCGGCGTAACGAACTATGGCTACACCTTC. Amino acids: CASSLGGVTNYGYTF.

The table lists this clone with a count of one. The chain employs TRBV2 and TRBJ2-7; 7 bases agree with TRBD1. The CDR3 runs 14 residues. Germline V gene sequence: CDR1 SNHLY, CDR2 FYNNEI. V lost 8 bases, J lost 6 bases, and 13 bases stayed unmatched. The CDR3 region is CASGGTGVFGEQYF. CDR3 nucleotides: TGTGCCAGCGGAGGAACAGGGGTATTCGGCGAGCAGTACTTC.

The rearrangement uses TRBV30 and TRBJ1-6; a weak D match, TRBD1 (5 bases). V dropped 1 base and J dropped 10 bases, with 11 bases sitting between them. The CDR3 contains 13 residues. Germline V gives CDR1 GTSNPN, CDR2 SVGIG (reference sequence). This chain's CDR3 is CAWSETVGSPLHF. The CDR3 bases are TGTGCCTGGAGTGAGACAGTAGGGTCACCCCTCCACTTT.

This chain uses TRBV7-9 with TRBJ2-3; the match to TRBD2 covers 7 bases. This CDR3 region has 15 residues. Germline values: CDR1 SEHNR, CDR2 FQNEAQ (reference sequence). V was clipped by 4 bases and J by 3 bases; unmatched bases: 7. Written as DNA, the CDR3 is TGTGCCAGCAGCTATAGAAGCGGGGCAACAGATACGCAGTATTTT. Amino acid sequence: CASSYRSGATDTQYF.

The chain joins TRBV23-1 to TRBJ1-1; TRBD1 might be the D (5 bases). TRBV23-1 is an open reading frame whose function is uncertain. This CDR3 is 19 amino acids long. The V gene lost 2 bases and the J gene lost 1 base, with 23 bases spanning the gap. The CDR3 DNA reads as TGCGCCAGCAGTCAACTAAACTTGATTACCGGGACCGAGAACACTGAAGCTTTCTTT. Protein: CASSQLNLITGTENTEAFF.

The chain links TRBV19 to TRBJ1-2; maybe TRBD1 (6 bases). The CDR3 is 15 residues long. Germline V gene sequence: CDR1 LNHDA, CDR2 SQIVND (reference sequence). Trimming removed 3 bases at V and 6 bases at J, with 17 bases between. In DNA, the CDR3 is TGTGCCAGTAGTATCCTACAGGGCCGCCGGGATGGCTACACCTTC. Translated, it gives CASSILQGRRDGYTF.

A word on this clone: Possible read error: a much larger clone is one base away. The sample carries other DNA sequences with the same CDR3. The rearrangement links TRBV28 to TRBJ2-2; D may be TRBD1 (5 bases). Germline V gene sequence: CDR1 MDHEN, CDR2 SYDVKM. This CDR3 has 14 amino acids. The CDR3 sequence: CASRSQVYTGELFF. The CDR3, as DNA: TGTGCTAGCAGATCACAGGTTTACACCGGGGAGCTGTTTTTT.

For the CDR3, the DNA is TGTGCCTGGAGTGGGGGAATTGGAAACATTCAGTACTTC. Residues: CAWSGGIGNIQYF. The genes are TRBV30 and TRBJ2-4; D is undetermined. There are 13 residues in the CDR3. Trimming cost V 1 base and J 6 bases, with 10 bases left between them. CDR1 GTSNPN and CDR2 SVGIG come from the germline V gene (reference sequence).